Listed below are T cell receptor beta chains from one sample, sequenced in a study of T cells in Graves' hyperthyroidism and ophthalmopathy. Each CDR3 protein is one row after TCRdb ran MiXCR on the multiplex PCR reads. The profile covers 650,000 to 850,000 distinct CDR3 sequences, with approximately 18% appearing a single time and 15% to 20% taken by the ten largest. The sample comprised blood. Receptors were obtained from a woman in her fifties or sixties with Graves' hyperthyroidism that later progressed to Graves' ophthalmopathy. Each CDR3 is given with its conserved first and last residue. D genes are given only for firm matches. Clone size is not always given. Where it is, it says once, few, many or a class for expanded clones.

CDR3nt: TGTGCCACCGCTCTCCTGGGAAAGGGCGAGCCCCAGCATTTT; CDR3aa: CATALLGKGEPQHF; abundance: -; v_gene: TRBV15; d_gene: -; j_gene: TRBJ1-5
CDR3nt: TGCGCCAGCAGCGGGGGGACTAGCGGAAATGAGCAGTTCTTC; CDR3aa: CASSGGTSGNEQFF; abundance: many; v_gene: TRBV5-1; d_gene: TRBD2; j_gene: TRBJ2-1
CDR3nt: TGCAGTGCTAGCAAAGAGACCCAGTACTTC; CDR3aa: CSASKETQYF; abundance: many; v_gene: TRBV20-1; d_gene: -; j_gene: TRBJ2-5
CDR3nt: TGCGCCAGCAGCCTGAACGGGCAGCAAGAGACCCAGTACTTC; CDR3aa: CASSLNGQQETQYF; abundance: few; v_gene: TRBV5-1; d_gene: -; j_gene: TRBJ2-5
CDR3nt: TGTGCCAGCTCGAAACGGAGCGGCTACGAGCAGTACTTC; CDR3aa: CASSKRSGYEQYF; abundance: few; v_gene: TRBV7-3; d_gene: -; j_gene: TRBJ2-7
CDR3nt: TGTGCCAGCTCACCCGGGACGGCCGAATCTCCCCAGCATTTT; CDR3aa: CASSPGTAESPQHF; abundance: many; v_gene: TRBV18; d_gene: -; j_gene: TRBJ1-5
CDR3nt: TGTGCCAGCAGTGGGGAGGGTCCGGACTTTAACTATGGCTACACCTTC; CDR3aa: CASSGEGPDFNYGYTF; abundance: -; v_gene: TRBV7-9; d_gene: -; j_gene: TRBJ1-2
CDR3nt: TGTGCCATCAGCCCAGACTACAATGAGCAGTTCTTC; CDR3aa: CAISPDYNEQFF; abundance: -; v_gene: TRBV10-3; d_gene: -; j_gene: TRBJ2-1
CDR3nt: TGTGCCAGCTCGGGGCATGACAATGAGCAGTTCTTC; CDR3aa: CASSGHDNEQFF; abundance: -; v_gene: TRBV13; d_gene: -; j_gene: TRBJ2-1
CDR3nt: TGTGCCAGCAGTCACCTTAGCAATCAGCCCCAGCATTTT; CDR3aa: CASSHLSNQPQHF; abundance: -; v_gene: TRBV27; d_gene: -; j_gene: TRBJ1-5
CDR3nt: TGTGCCAGCAGCTCGACTAGTTTGCGGCTCCCCGAGCAGTACTTC; CDR3aa: CASSSTSLRLPEQYF; abundance: -; v_gene: TRBV7-8; d_gene: -; j_gene: TRBJ2-7
CDR3nt: TGCAGTGGGAAGCGGGGGCTTGGCACAGATACGCAGTATTTT; CDR3aa: CSGKRGLGTDTQYF; abundance: many; v_gene: TRBV20-1; d_gene: TRBD2; j_gene: TRBJ2-3
CDR3nt: TGTGCCAGTAGTATAGGTTACGAGCAGTACTTC; CDR3aa: CASSIGYEQYF; abundance: few; v_gene: TRBV19; d_gene: -; j_gene: TRBJ2-7
CDR3nt: TGTGCCAGCAGTCCCACCCGTATTGCCAAAAACATTCAGTACTTC; CDR3aa: CASSPTRIAKNIQYF; abundance: few; v_gene: TRBV27; d_gene: -; j_gene: TRBJ2-4
CDR3nt: TGCGCCAGCAGCTTGGTGTCGGTGGAGCGGCCCCAGCATTTT; CDR3aa: CASSLVSVERPQHF; abundance: many; v_gene: TRBV5-1; d_gene: -; j_gene: TRBJ1-5
CDR3nt: TGTGCCAGCAGCGTTACAGGGGGTAGCTCTGGAAACACCATATATTTT; CDR3aa: CASSVTGGSSGNTIYF; abundance: -; v_gene: TRBV7-2; d_gene: TRBD1; j_gene: TRBJ1-3
CDR3nt: TGTGCCAGCAGCTTAGCAGCGGGGACCGCCTACGAGCAGTACTTC; CDR3aa: CASSLAAGTAYEQYF; abundance: -; v_gene: TRBV11-1; d_gene: TRBD2; j_gene: TRBJ2-7
CDR3nt: TGTGCCAGCAGCTTCTTAGGGCGGGGGGACTCCCGAGAGGACGAGCAGTACTTC; CDR3aa: CASSFLGRGDSREDEQYF; abundance: many; v_gene: TRBV11-3; d_gene: TRBD2; j_gene: TRBJ2-7
CDR3nt: TGTGCCAGCAGTACCAGGGACAGGGATAGCAATCAGCCCCAGCATTTT; CDR3aa: CASSTRDRDSNQPQHF; abundance: many; v_gene: TRBV12-3/TRBV12-4; d_gene: TRBD1; j_gene: TRBJ1-5
CDR3nt: TGTGCCAGCAGTGCCGCAGGGGATGGCCAGCCCCAGCATTTT; CDR3aa: CASSAAGDGQPQHF; abundance: -; v_gene: TRBV5-4; d_gene: -; j_gene: TRBJ1-5
CDR3nt: TGTGCCAGCAGTAAAGACAGGGCCCACTATGGCTACACCTTC; CDR3aa: CASSKDRAHYGYTF; abundance: -; v_gene: TRBV6-1; d_gene: TRBD1; j_gene: TRBJ1-2
CDR3nt: TGTGCCAGCAGCTTGGAGGGAGGGCCCCAAGAGACCCAGTACTTC; CDR3aa: CASSLEGGPQETQYF; abundance: few; v_gene: TRBV5-4; d_gene: TRBD2; j_gene: TRBJ2-5
CDR3nt: TGTGCCAGCACCCTACTTAGCGGGGGGGAAGACGAGACCCAGTACTTC; CDR3aa: CASTLLSGGEDETQYF; abundance: many; v_gene: TRBV3-1; d_gene: TRBD2; j_gene: TRBJ2-5
CDR3nt: TGTGCCAGTAGTTCTCGGACAGGGGAAGGAGATACGCAGTATTTT; CDR3aa: CASSSRTGEGDTQYF; abundance: few; v_gene: TRBV19; d_gene: TRBD1; j_gene: TRBJ2-3
CDR3nt: TGTGCCAGCAGACGGATTGGAAACACCATATATTTT; CDR3aa: CASRRIGNTIYF; abundance: -; v_gene: TRBV12-3/TRBV12-4; d_gene: -; j_gene: TRBJ1-3
CDR3nt: TGTGCCAGCAGTGACTCGGCAGGGCCCTACGAGCAGTACTTC; CDR3aa: CASSDSAGPYEQYF; abundance: many; v_gene: TRBV2; d_gene: -; j_gene: TRBJ2-7
CDR3nt: TGCAGTTTTACGGGATATTCTAGCACAGATACGCAGTATTTT; CDR3aa: CSFTGYSSTDTQYF; abundance: many; v_gene: TRBV20-1; d_gene: -; j_gene: TRBJ2-3
CDR3nt: TGTGCCAGCAGCCAGGGGACTAGGACAGGAGGCGAGCAGTACTTC; CDR3aa: CASSQGTRTGGEQYF; abundance: many; v_gene: TRBV3-1; d_gene: -; j_gene: TRBJ2-7
CDR3nt: TGCGCCAGCAGCTGGGCCGGCGGGACAGGGGGCACAGGGAGAACTGAAGCTTTCTTT; CDR3aa: CASSWAGGTGGTGRTEAFF; abundance: -; v_gene: TRBV5-1; d_gene: TRBD1; j_gene: TRBJ1-1
CDR3nt: TGCGCCAGCAGCTTGGGTTCGCTAGCGGCGAACACCGGGGAGCTGTTTTTT; CDR3aa: CASSLGSLAANTGELFF; abundance: many; v_gene: TRBV5-1; d_gene: TRBD2; j_gene: TRBJ2-2
CDR3nt: TGTGCCAGCAGCTTAGTTGCGCGGGGCGTTCAGCCCCAGCATTTT; CDR3aa: CASSLVARGVQPQHF; abundance: -; v_gene: TRBV7-2; d_gene: -; j_gene: TRBJ1-5
CDR3nt: TGCGCCAGCAGCGTGACAGGAAAGACCGGGGAGCTGTTTTTT; CDR3aa: CASSVTGKTGELFF; abundance: many; v_gene: TRBV5-1; d_gene: -; j_gene: TRBJ2-2
CDR3nt: TGTGCCAGCAGCCCCCACGGTCCCGGACAGTTTGCGGAGTATTTT; CDR3aa: CASSPHGPGQFAEYF; abundance: few; v_gene: TRBV4-2; d_gene: -; j_gene: TRBJ2-3
CDR3nt: TGCGCCACCCGTCCCACCCCGGGGGGGCGGACGCAGTATTTT; CDR3aa: CATRPTPGGRTQYF; abundance: -; v_gene: TRBV5-1; d_gene: TRBD2; j_gene: TRBJ2-3
CDR3nt: TGTGCCAGCAGCCAGGGACGGGGGGTCGGAGAGACCCAGTACTTC; CDR3aa: CASSQGRGVGETQYF; abundance: -; v_gene: TRBV7-2; d_gene: TRBD2; j_gene: TRBJ2-5